This T cell receptor (beta chain) appears in the sequencing data of a study of T cell responses to AZD1222 COVID-19 vaccine. Whole-study results and caveats: Most donors were white British, females outnumbered males, and clonal diversity was possibly underestimated.

Of note for this clone: The antigen remains undetermined.

This table comes from immunoSEQ multiplex PCR, and its TCRdb copy is limited to in-frame clones, with some not included. Here the sample spans fewer than 80,000 clones, 70% to 90% being singletons. This sequence was found in an adult who received the MenACWY meningococcal vaccine as a control. The sample consisted of peripheral blood, taken 28 days after the second dose of the MenACWY control vaccine.

CDR3: CSVNGQGNTGELFF. Here the CDR3 DNA reads TGCAGCGTTAACGGGCAGGGAAACACCGGGGAGCTGTTTTTT. V gene TRBV29-1 combines with J gene TRBJ2-2; D might be TRBD1 (5 bases). V was pared by 5 bases and J by 2 bases, with 12 bases between. The CDR3 sequence is 14 residues long. The germline V gene has CDR1 SQVTM and CDR2 ANQGSEA.